This T cell receptor (beta chain) was retrieved from a study of cytomegalovirus exposure and HLA in healthy donors. Study as a whole: Counted in an early data release were roughly 81 million unique TCRs from HLA-typed donors.

PCR primers comprised 60 Vbeta and 13 Jbeta primers. TCRdb keeps only in-frame clones here, not all; method: immunoSEQ multiplex PCR. The sample holds some 90,000 clones, 70% to 85% seen once. This clone appeared once. The antigen is not known. Study conclusions and caveats: Presence/absence results assume similar sequencing depth per donor, which may not hold. As a later analysis revealed, most CMV-associated TCR beta chains appeared HLA-restricted. There was a cluster of highly shared sequence variants that was likely a sequencing artifact.

CDR3 length equals 16 residues. Looked up from germline, CDR1 is LNHNV and CDR2 is YYDKDF (reference sequence). The sequence was obtained from a man in his fifties in good health and CMV-seronegative. The sequencing sample was made of PBMCs. The gene calls are TRBV15 and TRBJ2-5, with 15 bases lining up with TRBD2. The DNA end favors TRBJ2-7, so the J call may be wrong. CDR3 protein: CATSSGPGLAGGEQYF. For the CDR3, the DNA is TGTGCCACCAGCTCGGGTCCGGGACTAGCGGGAGGCGAGCAGTACTTC.